This is a list of T cell receptor beta chains from one sample in a study of pediatric ulcerative colitis. This table comes from immunoSEQ multiplex PCR, and its TCRdb copy is limited to in-frame clones, with some not included. The sample contains about 36,000 clones, over 65% of which appear only once. Sample: blood. The receptors stem from a girl between 5 and 17 years old with moderate ulcerative colitis. CDR3s include the opening cysteine and the closing phenylalanine or tryptophan. Each record gives: CDR3 length, clone size, J gene, D gene, V gene, CDR3 protein, CDR3 DNA. D genes are given only for firm matches. Clone size appears in some rows only: once, few, many, or a class for an expanded clone.

15 few TRBJ1-2 NA TRBV7-6 CASSPSDRLPYGYTF TGTGCCAGCAGCCCAAGCGACAGGCTTCCCTATGGCTACACCTTC
14 NA TRBJ2-3 NA TRBV10-3 CAISVASSTDTQYF TGTGCCATCAGTGTAGCGTCAAGCACAGATACGCAGTATTTT
13 once TRBJ1-1 TRBD1 TRBV6-6 CASRLDREFEAFF TGTGCCAGCAGACTAGACAGGGAGTTCGAAGCTTTCTTT
14 NA TRBJ2-5 NA TRBV7-9 CASRPQTSQETQYF TGTGCCAGCAGGCCACAGACGTCCCAAGAGACCCAGTACTTC
15 NA TRBJ2-3 NA TRBV5-6 CASSFPGVGTDTQYF TGTGCCAGCAGCTTCCCGGGTGTGGGCACAGATACGCAGTATTTT
14 once TRBJ2-7 TRBD1 TRBV10-3 CAISGPRGPGEQYF TGTGCCATCAGTGGTCCCAGGGGGCCCGGCGAGCAGTACTTC
14 NA TRBJ2-5 NA TRBV4-1 CASSPGPLQETQYF TGCGCCAGCAGCCCGGGACCATTGCAAGAGACCCAGTACTTC
16 once TRBJ1-2 NA TRBV7-9 CASSQIGQEHNYGYTF TGTGCCAGCAGCCAAATCGGGCAGGAACATAACTATGGCTACACCTTC
18 NA TRBJ1-3 NA TRBV7-8 CASSLEAVGLHSGNTIYF TGTGCCAGCAGCTTAGAAGCGGTGGGCTTACACTCTGGAAACACCATATATTTT
13 NA TRBJ1-5 NA TRBV5-6 CASSLWRTQPQHF TGTGCCAGCAGCTTATGGAGGACCCAGCCCCAGCATTTT
13 NA TRBJ1-2 NA TRBV30 CAWSLGSGYGYTF TGTGCCTGGAGTTTAGGATCGGGCTATGGCTACACCTTC
16 NA TRBJ1-1 NA TRBV21-1 CASSKDDRGLWAEAFF TGTGCCAGCAGCAAAGATGACAGGGGGCTTTGGGCTGAAGCTTTCTTT
13 NA TRBJ1-4 TRBD1 TRBV29-1 CSGRTGNNEKLFF TGCAGCGGCCGGACAGGGAATAATGAAAAACTGTTTTTT
13 NA TRBJ2-7 NA TRBV6-5 CASRTGPLDEQYF TGTGCCAGCAGAACCGGGCCGCTGGACGAGCAGTACTTC
14 NA TRBJ2-3 TRBD2 TRBV13 CASYRIAGEDTQYF TGTGCCAGCTATCGGATAGCGGGGGAAGATACGCAGTATTTT
14 NA TRBJ1-3 NA TRBV10-3 CATTLEGGRNTIYF TGTGCCACCACATTGGAAGGGGGAAGAAACACCATATATTTT
14 NA TRBJ2-3 TRBD2 TRBV6-5 CASSYGRGTDTQYF TGTGCCAGCAGTTACGGGAGGGGCACAGATACGCAGTATTTT
13 NA TRBJ1-3 NA TRBV28 CASSLQRGFRMYF TGTGCCAGCAGTTTACAACGGGGGTTCAGAATGTATTTT
14 NA TRBJ2-7 TRBD1 TRBV19 CASSARDRANEQYF TGTGCCAGTAGTGCCCGGGACAGGGCCAACGAGCAGTACTTC
15 NA TRBJ2-3 TRBD1 TRBV11-2 CASSRGQGMPRTQYF TGTGCCAGCAGCCGGGGACAGGGGATGCCGAGGACGCAGTATTTT
15 few TRBJ2-7 NA TRBV4-2 CASSQDRALLMEQYF TGTGCCAGCAGCCAAGATAGGGCCCTTCTCATGGAGCAGTACTTC
16 NA TRBJ1-2 NA TRBV7-9 CASSHTGGEEVYGYTF TGTGCCAGCAGCCATACGGGTGGGGAAGAGGTCTATGGCTACACCTTC
13 NA TRBJ1-1 NA TRBV5-1 CASSLTVNTEAFF TGCGCCAGCAGTCTGACAGTAAACACTGAAGCTTTCTTT
14 NA TRBJ1-1 NA TRBV4-1 CASSSPTGRTEAFF TGCGCCAGCAGTAGTCCGACAGGTCGAACTGAAGCTTTCTTT
16 NA TRBJ2-1 TRBD2 TRBV15 CATSRLGTSGLKEQFF TGTGCCACCAGCAGGCTAGGGACTAGCGGACTGAAGGAGCAGTTCTTC
17 NA TRBJ1-1 NA TRBV7-9 CASSRGFTGGSHAEAFF TGTGCCAGCAGCAGGGGGTTCACAGGCGGGAGCCACGCTGAAGCTTTCTTT
13 NA TRBJ1-1 NA TRBV27 CASSLGPNTEAFF TGTGCCAGCAGCCTAGGGCCGAACACTGAAGCTTTCTTT
18 once TRBJ1-5 TRBD1 TRBV19 CASSPFAGTGKVGQPQHF TGTGCCAGTAGTCCTTTCGCGGGGACAGGGAAAGTAGGTCAGCCCCAGCATTTT
13 NA TRBJ2-7 NA TRBV27 CASSDSTRGEQYF TGTGCCAGCAGCGACTCGACCCGGGGCGAGCAGTACTTC
15 NA TRBJ2-7 NA TRBV11-2 CASSLDPAGNYEQYF TGTGCCAGCAGCTTAGATCCGGCAGGGAACTACGAGCAGTACTTC
15 NA TRBJ1-2 TRBD1 TRBV2 CASYGTGGLNYGYTF TGTGCCAGCTACGGGACAGGGGGCTTAAACTATGGCTACACCTTC
15 NA TRBJ2-7 NA TRBV6-5 CASSRQKIPPYEQYF TGTGCCAGCAGCCGACAGAAGATCCCACCCTACGAGCAGTACTTC
15 NA TRBJ2-6 NA TRBV9 CASSVGVSGANVLTF TGTGCCAGCAGCGTAGGGGTATCTGGGGCCAACGTCCTGACTTTC
14 NA TRBJ2-3 NA TRBV27 CASSLNWLTDTQYF TGTGCCAGCAGTTTAAACTGGCTGACAGATACGCAGTATTTT